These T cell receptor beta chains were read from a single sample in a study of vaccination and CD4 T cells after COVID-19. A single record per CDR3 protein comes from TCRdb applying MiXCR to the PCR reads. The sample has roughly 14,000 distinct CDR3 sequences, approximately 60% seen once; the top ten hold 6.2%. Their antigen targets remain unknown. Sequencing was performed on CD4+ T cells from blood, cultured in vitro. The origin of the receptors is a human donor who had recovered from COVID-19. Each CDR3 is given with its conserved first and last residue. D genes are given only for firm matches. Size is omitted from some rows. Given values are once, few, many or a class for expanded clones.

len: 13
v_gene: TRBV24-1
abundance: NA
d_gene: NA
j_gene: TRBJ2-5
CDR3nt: TGTGCCACCCAGCGACCGGGGCAAGAGACCCAGTACTTC
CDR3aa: CATQRPGQETQYF

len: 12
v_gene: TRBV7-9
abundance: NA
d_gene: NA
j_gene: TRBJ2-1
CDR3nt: TGTGCCAGCAGCTTAGGACGAGCTGAGCAGTTCTTC
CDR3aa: CASSLGRAEQFF

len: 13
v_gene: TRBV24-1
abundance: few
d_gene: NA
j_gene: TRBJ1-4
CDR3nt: TGTGCCACCAGTGATGCCGGGACTGAAAAACTGTTTTTT
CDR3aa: CATSDAGTEKLFF

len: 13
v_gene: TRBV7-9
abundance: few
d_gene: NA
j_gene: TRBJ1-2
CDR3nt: TGTGCCAGCAGCTCCAGGGATTCGTATGGCTACACCTTC
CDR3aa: CASSSRDSYGYTF

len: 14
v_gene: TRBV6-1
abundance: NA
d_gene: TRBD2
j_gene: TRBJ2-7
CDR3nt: TGTGCCAGCAGGGAACTAGCGGACTCCTACGAGCAGTACTTC
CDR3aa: CASRELADSYEQYF

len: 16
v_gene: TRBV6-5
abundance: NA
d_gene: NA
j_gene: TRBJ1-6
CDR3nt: TGTGCCAGCAGTTACGGTCCTGCAGGGAGGGATTCACCCCTCCACTTT
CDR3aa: CASSYGPAGRDSPLHF

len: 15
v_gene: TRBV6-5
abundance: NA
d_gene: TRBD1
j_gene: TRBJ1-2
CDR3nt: TGTGCCAGCAGTTACAACCTAGGACAGGGCGGGGGCTACACCTTC
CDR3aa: CASSYNLGQGGGYTF

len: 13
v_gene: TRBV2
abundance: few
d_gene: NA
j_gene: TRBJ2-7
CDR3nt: TGTGCCAGCAGCGTTCGTGAGTACTACGAGCAGTACTTC
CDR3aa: CASSVREYYEQYF

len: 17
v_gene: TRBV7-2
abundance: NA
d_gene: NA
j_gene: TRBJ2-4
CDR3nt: TGTGCCAGCAGCCGACTATCCCTGGTTCGGGCCAAAAACATTCAGTACTTC
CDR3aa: CASSRLSLVRAKNIQYF

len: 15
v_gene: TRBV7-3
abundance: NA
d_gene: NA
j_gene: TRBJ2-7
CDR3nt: TGTGCCAGCAGCTCGGGCCCCGAGGGCTCCTACGAGCAGTACTTC
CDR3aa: CASSSGPEGSYEQYF

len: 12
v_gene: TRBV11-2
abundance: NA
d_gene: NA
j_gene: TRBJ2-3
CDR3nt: TGTGCCAGCAGCTCCCGCGGAGATACGCAGTATTTT
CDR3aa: CASSSRGDTQYF

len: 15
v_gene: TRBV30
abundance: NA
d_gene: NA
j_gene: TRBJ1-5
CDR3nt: TGTGCCTGGAGTACGAGGAGTTGGCGCAATCAGCCCCAGCATTTT
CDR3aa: CAWSTRSWRNQPQHF

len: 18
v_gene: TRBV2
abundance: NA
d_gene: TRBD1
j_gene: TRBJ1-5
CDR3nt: TGTGCCAGCAGTGAAGCCGCCCCGGGACAGGGGGATTATCAGCCCCAGCATTTT
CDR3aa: CASSEAAPGQGDYQPQHF

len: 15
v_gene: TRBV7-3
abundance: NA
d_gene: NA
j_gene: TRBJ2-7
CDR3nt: TGTGCCAGCAGCCGCGAGGCAGGGGACTCCTACGAGCAGTACTTC
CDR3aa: CASSREAGDSYEQYF

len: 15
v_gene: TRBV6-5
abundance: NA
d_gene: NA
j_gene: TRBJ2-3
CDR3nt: TGTGCCAGCAGTTACTCGCTCCTCCTCATAGATACGCAGTATTTT
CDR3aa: CASSYSLLLIDTQYF

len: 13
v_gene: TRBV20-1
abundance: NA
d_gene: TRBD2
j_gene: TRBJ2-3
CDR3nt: TGCAGTGCTTTGCGGGAGGGGACAGATACGCAGTATTTT
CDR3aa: CSALREGTDTQYF

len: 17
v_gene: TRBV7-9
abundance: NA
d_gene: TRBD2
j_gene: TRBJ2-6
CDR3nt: TGTGCCAGCAGCCCCCGGGACTACCAATCTGGGGCCAACGTCCTGACTTTC
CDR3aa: CASSPRDYQSGANVLTF

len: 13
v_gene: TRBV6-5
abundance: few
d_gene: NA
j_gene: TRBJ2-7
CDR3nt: TGTGCCAGCAGTTACCCGCCCGCCTACGAGCAGTACTTC
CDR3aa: CASSYPPAYEQYF

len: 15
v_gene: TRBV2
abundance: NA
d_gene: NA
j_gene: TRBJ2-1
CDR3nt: TGTGCCAGCAGTGCTAGGGGGACTTTCAGGAATGAGCAGTTCTTC
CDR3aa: CASSARGTFRNEQFF

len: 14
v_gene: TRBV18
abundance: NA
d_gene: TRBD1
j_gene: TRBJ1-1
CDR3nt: TGTGCCAGCTCACCAAATACAGGGGACACTGAAGCTTTCTTT
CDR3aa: CASSPNTGDTEAFF

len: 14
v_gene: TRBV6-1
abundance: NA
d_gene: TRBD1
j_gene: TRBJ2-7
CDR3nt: TGTGCCAGCAGCCTACCGGACAGGCCCTACGAGCAGTACTTC
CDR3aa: CASSLPDRPYEQYF

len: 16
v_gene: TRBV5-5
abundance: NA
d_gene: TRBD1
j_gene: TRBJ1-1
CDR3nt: TGTGCCAGCAGCTCAAAAGGGGGCATAAGGAACACTGAAGCTTTCTTT
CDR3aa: CASSSKGGIRNTEAFF

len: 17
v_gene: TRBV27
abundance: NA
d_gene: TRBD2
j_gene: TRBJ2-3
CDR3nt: TGTGCCAGCAGTTCCCAGACTAGCGGGAGATACACAGATACGCAGTATTTT
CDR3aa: CASSSQTSGRYTDTQYF